This entry features one T cell receptor (beta chain) sequence. Its antigen is as yet unknown. This sample was taken from a study of OX40 agonist ivuxolimab in advanced cancers. Study context: Those enrolled were approximately 87% male, with a mean age of approximately 60 years and ages from roughly 20 to 85. Checkpoint inhibitors had been given previously to over 30% of patients. Study-wide points: Average numbers of expanded clones were greater in CD8+ T cells than in CD4+.

Data came from immunoSEQ multiplex PCR; TCRdb stores just in-frame clones and leaves some out. The table includes about 36,000 clones, about 81% detected once. With 6 bases clipped from V and 3 bases from J, the junction kept 7 bases outside the gene matches. The CDR3 totals 15 residues. Germline V gives CDR1 MNHNY, CDR2 SVGAGI (reference sequence). The chain links TRBV6-6 to TRBJ2-2, with 7 bases identical to TRBD1. The material sequenced was CD4+ or CD8+ T cells sorted from blood, taken in a trial of the OX40 agonist ivuxolimab. The sequence derives from an adult with an advanced solid tumor such as melanoma, head and neck, liver or kidney cancer. This CDR3 is CASSHRDSYTGELFF. The CDR3 bases are TGTGCCAGCAGCCACCGGGACAGCTACACCGGGGAGCTGTTTTTT.